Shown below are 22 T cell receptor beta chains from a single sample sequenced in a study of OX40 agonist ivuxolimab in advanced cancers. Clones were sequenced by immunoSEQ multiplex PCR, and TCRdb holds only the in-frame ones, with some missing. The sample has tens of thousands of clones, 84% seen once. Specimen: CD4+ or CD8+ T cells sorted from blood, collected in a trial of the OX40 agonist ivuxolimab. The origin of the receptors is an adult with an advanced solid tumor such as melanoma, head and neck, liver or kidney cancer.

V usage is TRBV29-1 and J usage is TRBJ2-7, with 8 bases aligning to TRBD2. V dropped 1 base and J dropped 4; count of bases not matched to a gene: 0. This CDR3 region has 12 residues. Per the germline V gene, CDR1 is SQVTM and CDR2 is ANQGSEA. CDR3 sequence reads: CSVEAGGYEQYF. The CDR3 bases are TGCAGCGTTGAAGCGGGGGGGTACGAGCAGTACTTC.

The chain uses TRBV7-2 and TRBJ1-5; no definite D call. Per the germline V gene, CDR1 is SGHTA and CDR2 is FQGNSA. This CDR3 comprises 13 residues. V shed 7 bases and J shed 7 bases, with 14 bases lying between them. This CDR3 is CASNPEFSQPQHF. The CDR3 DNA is TGTGCCAGCAACCCGGAGTTTTCCCAGCCCCAGCATTTT.

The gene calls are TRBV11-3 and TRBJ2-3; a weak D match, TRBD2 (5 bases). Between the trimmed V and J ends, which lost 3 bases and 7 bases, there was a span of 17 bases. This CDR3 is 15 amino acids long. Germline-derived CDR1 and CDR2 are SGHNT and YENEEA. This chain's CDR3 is CASSFSDEGRNTQYF. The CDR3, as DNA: TGTGCCAGCAGCTTCAGTGACGAGGGTAGGAATACGCAGTATTTT.

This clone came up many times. DNA of the CDR3: TGTGCCTGGAGTGTACAGGGGGCATTGTCTGGAAACACCATATATTTT. It yields the protein CAWSVQGALSGNTIYF. The chain recombines TRBV30 with TRBJ1-3; 9 bases agree with TRBD1. The length of the CDR3 is 16 residues. Germline V gene data show CDR1 as GTSNPN and CDR2 as SVGIG (reference sequence). V shed 0 bases and J 1 base; nucleotides not matched to a gene: 4.

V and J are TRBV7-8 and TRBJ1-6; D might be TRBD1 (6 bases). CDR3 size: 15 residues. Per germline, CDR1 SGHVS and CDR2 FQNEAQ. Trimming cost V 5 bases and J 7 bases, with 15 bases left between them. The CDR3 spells CASSQAPQGNSPLHF. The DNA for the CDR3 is TGTGCCAGCAGCCAAGCCCCACAGGGAAATTCACCCCTCCACTTT.

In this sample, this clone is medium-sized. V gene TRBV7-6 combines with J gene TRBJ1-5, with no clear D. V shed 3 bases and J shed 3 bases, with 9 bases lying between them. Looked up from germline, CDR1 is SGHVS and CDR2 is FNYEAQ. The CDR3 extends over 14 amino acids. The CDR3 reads CASSFAGVNQPQHF. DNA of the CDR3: TGTGCCAGCAGCTTCGCTGGTGTCAATCAGCCCCAGCATTTT.

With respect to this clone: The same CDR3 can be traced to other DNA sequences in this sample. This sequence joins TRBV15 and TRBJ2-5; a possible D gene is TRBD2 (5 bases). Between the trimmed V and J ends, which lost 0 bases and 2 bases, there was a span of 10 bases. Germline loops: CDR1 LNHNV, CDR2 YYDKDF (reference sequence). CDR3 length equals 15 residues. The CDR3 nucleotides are TGTGCCACCAGCAGAGACCGGGGAGAACAAGAGACCCAGTACTTC. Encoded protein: CATSRDRGEQETQYF.

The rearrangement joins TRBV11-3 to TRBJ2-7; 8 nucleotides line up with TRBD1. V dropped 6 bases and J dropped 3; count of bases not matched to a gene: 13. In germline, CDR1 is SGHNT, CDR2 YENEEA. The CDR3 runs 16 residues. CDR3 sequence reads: CASSHTWTGTFYEQYF. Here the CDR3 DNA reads TGTGCCAGCAGTCATACCTGGACAGGGACTTTCTACGAGCAGTACTTC.

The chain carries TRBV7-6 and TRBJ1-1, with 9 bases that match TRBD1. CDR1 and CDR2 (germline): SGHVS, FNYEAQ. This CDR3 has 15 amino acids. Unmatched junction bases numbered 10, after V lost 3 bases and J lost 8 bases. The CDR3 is CASSLRDRDFGEAFF. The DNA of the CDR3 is TGTGCCAGCAGCTTGCGGGACAGGGACTTTGGGGAAGCTTTCTTT.

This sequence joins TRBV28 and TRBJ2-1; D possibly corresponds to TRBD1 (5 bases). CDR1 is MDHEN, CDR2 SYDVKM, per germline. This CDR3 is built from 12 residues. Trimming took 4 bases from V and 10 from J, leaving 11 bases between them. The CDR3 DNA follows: TGTGCCAGCAGTTGGGGCTCAGGGGAGCAGTTCTTC. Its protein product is CASSWGSGEQFF.

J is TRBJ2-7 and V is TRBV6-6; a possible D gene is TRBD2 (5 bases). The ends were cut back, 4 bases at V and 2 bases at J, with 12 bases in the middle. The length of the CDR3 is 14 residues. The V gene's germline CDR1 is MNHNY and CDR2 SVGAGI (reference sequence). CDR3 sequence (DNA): TGTGCCAGCAGTTTACGGGAAGGGACCTACGAGCAGTACGTC. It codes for CASSLREGTYEQYV.

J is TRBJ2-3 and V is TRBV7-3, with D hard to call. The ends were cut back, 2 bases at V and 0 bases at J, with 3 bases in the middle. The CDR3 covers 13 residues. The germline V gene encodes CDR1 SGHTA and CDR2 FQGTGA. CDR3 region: CASSLVSTDTQYF. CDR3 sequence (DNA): TGTGCCAGCAGCTTAGTTAGCACAGATACGCAGTATTTT.

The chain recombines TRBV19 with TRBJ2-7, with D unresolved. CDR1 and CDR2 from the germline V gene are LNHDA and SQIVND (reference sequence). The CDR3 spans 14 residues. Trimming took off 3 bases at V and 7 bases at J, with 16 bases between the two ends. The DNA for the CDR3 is TGTGCCAGTAGTATCGGCAGGAGCACGAGTGAGCAGTACTTC. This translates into CASSIGRSTSEQYF.

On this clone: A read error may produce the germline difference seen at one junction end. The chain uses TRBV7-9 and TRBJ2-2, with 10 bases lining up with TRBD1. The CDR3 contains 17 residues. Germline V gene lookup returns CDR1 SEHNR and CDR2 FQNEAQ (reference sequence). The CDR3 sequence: CASSSGTGVLITGELVF. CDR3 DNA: TGTGCCAGCAGCTCCGGGACAGGGGTCCTCATTACCGGGGAGCTGGTTTTT.

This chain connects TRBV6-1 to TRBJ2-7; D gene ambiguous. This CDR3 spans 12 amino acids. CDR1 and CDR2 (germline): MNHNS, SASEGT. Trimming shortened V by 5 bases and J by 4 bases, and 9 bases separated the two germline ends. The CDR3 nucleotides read TGTGCCAGCAGTCTCGGCAGATACGAGCAGTACGTC. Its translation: CASSLGRYEQYV.

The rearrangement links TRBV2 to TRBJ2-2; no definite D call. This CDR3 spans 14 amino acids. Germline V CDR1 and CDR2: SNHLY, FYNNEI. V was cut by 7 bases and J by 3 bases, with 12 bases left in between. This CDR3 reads CASNVRIDTGELFF. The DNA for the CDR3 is TGTGCCAGCAACGTACGGATCGACACCGGGGAGCTGTTTTTT.

This CDR3 reads CASRRESTDTQYF. CDR3 nucleotides: TGTGCCAGCAGGCGTGAGTCCACAGATACGCAGTATTTT. The V call is TRBV27, the J call TRBJ2-3, with D hard to call. The germline gives CDR1 MNHEY, CDR2 SMNVEV (reference sequence). This CDR3 has 13 amino acids. With 6 bases removed from V and 2 bases from J, the gap between germline ends came to 9 bases.

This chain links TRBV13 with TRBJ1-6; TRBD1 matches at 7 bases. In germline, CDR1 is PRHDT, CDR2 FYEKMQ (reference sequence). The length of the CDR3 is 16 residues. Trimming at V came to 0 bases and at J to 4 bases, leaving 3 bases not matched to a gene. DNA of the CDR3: TGTGCCAGCAGCTTAGGCCGGGGACAGTATAATTCACCCCTCCACTTT. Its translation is CASSLGRGQYNSPLHF.

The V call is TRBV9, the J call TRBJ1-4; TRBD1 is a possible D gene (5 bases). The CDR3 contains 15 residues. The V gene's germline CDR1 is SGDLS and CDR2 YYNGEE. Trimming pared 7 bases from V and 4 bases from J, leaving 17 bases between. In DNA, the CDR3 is TGTGCCAGCGGACCTGGGGGACGGAATAATGAAAAACTGTTTTTT. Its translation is CASGPGGRNNEKLFF. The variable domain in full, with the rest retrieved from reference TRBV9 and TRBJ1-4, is DSGVTQTPKHLITATGQRVTLRCSPRSGDLSVYWYQQSLDQGLQFLIQYYNGEERAKGNILERFSAQQFPDLHSELNLSSLELGDSALYFCASGPGGRNNEKLFFGSGTQLSVL.

The CDR3 sequence: CASSQGRILLDGYTF. Here the CDR3 DNA reads TGTGCCAGCAGCCAGGGACGGATTCTTTTGGATGGCTACACCTTC. The J gene is TRBJ1-2, the V gene TRBV9; tentatively, D is TRBD1 (5 bases). Trimming took 4 bases from V and 6 from J, leaving 19 bases between them. The germline V gene has CDR1 SGDLS and CDR2 YYNGEE. The CDR3 has 15 residues.

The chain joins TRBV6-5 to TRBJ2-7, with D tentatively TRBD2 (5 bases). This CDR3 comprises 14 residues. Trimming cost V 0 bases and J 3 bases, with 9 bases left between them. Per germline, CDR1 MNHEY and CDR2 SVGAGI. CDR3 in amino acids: CASSYSGVVYEQYF. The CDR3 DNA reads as TGTGCCAGCAGTTACTCCGGGGTCGTCTACGAGCAGTACTTC.

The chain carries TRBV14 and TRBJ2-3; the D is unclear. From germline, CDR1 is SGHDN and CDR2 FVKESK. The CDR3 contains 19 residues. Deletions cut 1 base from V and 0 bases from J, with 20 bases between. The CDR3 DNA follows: TGTGCCAGCAGCCAAGGCCTCTCTAGGATTCCTTTGAGCACAGATACGCAGTATTTT. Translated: CASSQGLSRIPLSTDTQYF.